The sequence of this T cell receptor beta chain was determined in a study of metastatic and nonmetastatic thyroid tumors. Turning to the study itself: Thyroid patients, malignant and benign, had repertoires compared across blood and tumor or nodule tissue.

Study-level results: According to reports, the diversity of TCR beta was significantly higher in malignant thyroid tumors than in benign nodules, and this held in both blood and tumor samples.

Treatment of any kind had been given to no patient before thyroid surgery. This clone was seen more than once but under ten times. Its antigen is unidentified. This clone may be a read error of a much larger clone one base away. Source study methods: A papillary thyroid cancer distant-metastasis classifier was built from CDR3 differences across clinicopathological groups. TCRdb re-called clones from the PCR reads using MiXCR. The V and J calls were determined by TCRdb, not by the authors. The profile shows about 30,000 clones, 20% to 25% of them singletons. The CDR3 sequence is 12 residues long. In germline, CDR1 is DFQATT, CDR2 SNEGSKA (reference sequence).

The sequence derives from a female donor with papillary thyroid cancer or a benign thyroid nodule (not recorded which). Some clones in this sample may be carry-over from other donors' samples. Sequencing was done on a sample of blood. This rearrangement joins TRBV20-1 to TRBJ1-1; D is unresolved. The CDR3 region is CRAPYMGTEAFF. DNA of the CDR3: TGCCGTGCTCCCTATATGGGCACTGAAGCTTTCTTT.